The 11 T cell receptor beta chains given below trace back to one sample, sequenced in a study of early T cells in non-severe SARS-CoV-2 infection. TCRdb analysed the 5' RACE reads with MiXCR anew, one entry per CDR3 protein. The profile covers 46,000 or so distinct CDR3 sequences, with 13% appearing a single time and about 10% taken by the ten largest. The sample was whole blood. These receptors all come from an adult who was a healthcare worker with PCR-confirmed SARS-CoV-2 infection or an uninfected control (not recorded which).

This clonotype was seen ten or more times. The rearrangement links TRBV9 to TRBJ2-3; D may correspond to TRBD1 or TRBD2 (6 bases each). Germline V gene data show CDR1 as SGDLS and CDR2 as YYNGEE. V was pared by 5 bases and J by 6 bases, with 13 bases between. The length of the CDR3 is 13 residues. CDR3 residues: CASRGGGLDTQYF. The CDR3, as DNA: TGTGCCAGCAGGGGGGGCGGCCTGGATACGCAGTATTTT.

In its sample, this clonotype was seen many times. V is TRBV27 and J is TRBJ1-5, with a tentative D call TRBD1 (6 bases). The CDR3 consists of 14 residues. The V end was cut by 3 bases, the J end by 5 bases, with 11 bases between. The germline CDR1 and CDR2 sequences are MNHEY and SMNVEV (reference sequence). The DNA for the CDR3 is TGTGCCAGCAGTTTTATGGACAGTGATCAGCCCCAGCATTTT. Translation gives CASSFMDSDQPQHF.

The gene calls are TRBV5-1 and TRBJ1-4; no firm D call. V was pared by 2 bases and J by 3 bases, with 5 bases between. Per germline, CDR1 SGHRS and CDR2 YFSETQ. This CDR3 is 13 amino acids long. CDR3 in amino acids: CASSFQSNEKLFF. The CDR3 DNA reads as TGCGCCAGCAGCTTCCAGTCTAATGAAAAACTGTTTTTT.

This clonotype turned up a few times. This chain uses TRBV5-1 with TRBJ2-3, with D possibly matching TRBD2 (6 bases). The V and J ends lost 2 bases and 3 bases respectively, with 10 bases between them. The CDR3 contains 14 residues. Germline V gene sequence: CDR1 SGHRS, CDR2 YFSETQ. CDR3: CASSFGTSTDTQYF. The CDR3 DNA reads TGCGCCAGCAGCTTCGGGACTTCTACAGATACGCAGTATTTT.

This clonotype was recorded many times. The V call is TRBV29-1, the J call TRBJ2-2; possibly TRBD1 for D (5 bases). Per germline, CDR1 SQVTM and CDR2 ANQGSEA. The CDR3 covers 16 residues. Trimming shortened V by 7 bases and J by 5 bases, and 23 bases separated the two germline ends. The CDR3 loop is CSAKKTTGFGTGELFF. The CDR3 DNA sequence: TGCAGCGCAAAAAAAACTACAGGTTTTGGAACCGGGGAGCTGTTTTTT.

The sample holds one count of this clonotype. With a much larger clone just one base away, this may be a read error. V is TRBV18 and J is TRBJ1-1, with D perhaps matching TRBD1 (6 bases). Germline assignment: CDR1 KGHSH and CDR2 LQKENI. CDR3 length: 14 residues. The CDR3 nucleotides read TGTTCCAGCTCACCCGACAGGTCACGAGCTGAAGCTTTCTTT. It encodes CSSSPDRSRAEAFF.

This clonotype was seen a handful of times. This chain links TRBV3-1 with TRBJ1-1; the D gene is possibly TRBD1 (5 bases). The CDR3 covers 15 residues. Trimming took off 0 bases at V and 1 base at J, with 9 bases between the two ends. The V gene's germline CDR1 is LGHDT and CDR2 YNNKEL (reference sequence). The CDR3 here is CASSQERGRNTEAFF. As DNA, the CDR3 is TGTGCCAGCAGCCAAGAGCGGGGGAGGAACACTGAAGCTTTCTTT.

The chain carries TRBV11-2 and TRBJ2-1; TRBD2 might be the D (7 bases). This CDR3 is 17 amino acids long. In germline, CDR1 is SGHAT, CDR2 FQNNGV. Trimming took 3 bases from V and 0 from J, leaving 15 bases between them. CDR3 sequence (DNA): TGTGCCAGCAGCTTGGGGGGGGCTTCGAGCTCCTACAATGAGCAGTTCTTC. Protein: CASSLGGASSSYNEQFF. Complete variable domain (other parts from reference TRBV11-2 and TRBJ2-1): EAGVAQSPRYKIIEKRQSVAFWCNPISGHATLYWYQQILGQGPKLLIQFQNNGVVDDSQLPKDRFSAERLKGVDSTLKIQPAKLEDSAVYLCASSLGGASSSYNEQFFGPGTRLTVL.

The table lists this clonotype with many counts. The chain carries TRBV7-9 and TRBJ2-4; D is perhaps TRBD1 or TRBD2 (5 bases each). The CDR3 extends over 11 amino acids. Germline-derived CDR1 and CDR2 are SEHNR and FQNEAQ (reference sequence). V dropped 3 bases and J dropped 8 bases, with 5 bases sitting between them. The CDR3 DNA is TGTGCCAGCAGCTTGGGGGACATTCAGTACTTC. This codes for CASSLGDIQYF.

This clonotype was picked up a small number of times. V usage is TRBV20-1 and J usage is TRBJ2-5; 8 bases map to TRBD2. Germline values: CDR1 DFQATT, CDR2 SNEGSKA (reference sequence). The CDR3 loop spans 13 amino acids. V trimming: 2 bases; J trimming: 5 bases; junction bases outside the gene matches: 4. The CDR3 DNA reads as TGCAGTGCTAGACCCCGCGGGAGGGAGACCCAGTACTTC. Protein: CSARPRGRETQYF.

The chain is built from TRBV5-6 and TRBJ2-3; no firm D call. CDR1 SGHDT and CDR2 YYEEEE come from the germline V gene. Trimming cost V 4 bases and J 9 bases, with 6 bases left between them. This CDR3 has 10 amino acids. The CDR3 coding sequence is TGTGCCAGCAGCCTTGTAACGCAGTATTTT. Its translation is CASSLVTQYF.